These T cell receptor beta chains were read from a single sample in a study of T cell changes during pregnancy in multiple sclerosis. Clones were read by immunoSEQ multiplex PCR, and TCRdb kept only the in-frame ones, dropping some. The sample comprises 76,000 or so clones, over 85% of which are singletons, and around 0.75% rests with the top ten. This specimen consisted of peripheral blood, obtained in the second trimester of pregnancy. The receptors derive from a female donor in good health, enrolled as a control in a pregnancy study. Both conserved end residues are part of each CDR3. Fields, in order: V gene, D gene, clone size, J gene, CDR3 protein, CDR3 DNA. The D gene is left open where the match is weak. Size is stated for part of the rows, as once, few or many counts, or as a class when the clone is expanded.

V gene: TRBV6-5; D gene: TRBD2; clone size: -; J gene: TRBJ2-5; CDR3 protein: CASSPGGGMQETQYF; CDR3 DNA: TGTGCCAGCAGTCCGGGGGGGGGAATGCAAGAGACCCAGTACTTC
V gene: TRBV4-1; D gene: -; clone size: -; J gene: TRBJ1-5; CDR3 protein: CASSQDRGNQPQHF; CDR3 DNA: TGCGCCAGCAGCCAAGATCGAGGAAATCAGCCCCAGCATTTT
V gene: TRBV15; D gene: TRBD1; clone size: -; J gene: TRBJ1-5; CDR3 protein: CATSRPGTGSQPQHF; CDR3 DNA: TGTGCCACCAGCAGACCCGGGACAGGGAGTCAGCCCCAGCATTTT
V gene: TRBV7-2; D gene: TRBD1; clone size: once; J gene: TRBJ1-1; CDR3 protein: CASSLGQGAGPLNTEAFF; CDR3 DNA: TGTGCCAGCAGCTTAGGACAGGGGGCCGGCCCCCTGAACACTGAAGCTTTCTTT
V gene: TRBV7-9; D gene: -; clone size: once; J gene: TRBJ1-1; CDR3 protein: CASSLGGTTNTEAFF; CDR3 DNA: TGTGCCAGCAGCTTAGGCGGTACGACGAACACTGAAGCTTTCTTT
V gene: TRBV11-3; D gene: -; clone size: -; J gene: TRBJ1-2; CDR3 protein: CASSFPGNYGYTF; CDR3 DNA: TGTGCCAGCAGCTTTCCAGGCAACTATGGCTACACCTTC
V gene: TRBV7-9; D gene: -; clone size: -; J gene: TRBJ2-2; CDR3 protein: CASSQLNTGELFF; CDR3 DNA: TGTGCCAGCAGCCAACTAAACACCGGGGAGCTGTTTTTT
V gene: TRBV10-3; D gene: -; clone size: -; J gene: TRBJ1-4; CDR3 protein: CAISGAGPFTNEKLFF; CDR3 DNA: TGTGCCATCAGTGGGGCAGGGCCCTTTACTAATGAAAAACTGTTTTTT
V gene: TRBV10-3; D gene: -; clone size: -; J gene: TRBJ2-7; CDR3 protein: CAISDRDEQYF; CDR3 DNA: TGTGCCATCAGTGACCGGGACGAGCAGTACTTC
V gene: TRBV18; D gene: -; clone size: -; J gene: TRBJ2-5; CDR3 protein: CASSPPEAQETQYF; CDR3 DNA: TGTGCCAGCTCACCACCGGAGGCTCAAGAGACCCAGTACTTC
V gene: TRBV7-3; D gene: -; clone size: -; J gene: TRBJ2-2; CDR3 protein: CASSLGALDVGATTGELFF; CDR3 DNA: TGTGCCAGCAGCTTAGGAGCTTTAGATGTGGGGGCCACGACCGGGGAGCTGTTTTTT
V gene: TRBV2; D gene: TRBD1; clone size: -; J gene: TRBJ2-5; CDR3 protein: CASRSDSGTGGETQYF; CDR3 DNA: TGTGCCAGCAGGTCGGATTCCGGGACAGGGGGGGAGACCCAGTACTTC
V gene: TRBV10-3; D gene: TRBD1; clone size: -; J gene: TRBJ1-2; CDR3 protein: CAISGDRGGYTF; CDR3 DNA: TGTGCCATCAGTGGGGACAGGGGCGGCTACACCTTC
V gene: TRBV11-2; D gene: -; clone size: -; J gene: TRBJ2-5; CDR3 protein: CASSSPGLLYQETQYF; CDR3 DNA: TGTGCCAGCAGCTCACCGGGACTGCTGTACCAAGAGACCCAGTACTTC
V gene: TRBV30; D gene: -; clone size: -; J gene: TRBJ2-5; CDR3 protein: CAWSPTVWETQYF; CDR3 DNA: TGTGCCTGGAGTCCTACGGTTTGGGAGACCCAGTACTTC
V gene: TRBV27; D gene: -; clone size: once; J gene: TRBJ2-3; CDR3 protein: CASSRSFNGVTDTQYF; CDR3 DNA: TGTGCCAGCAGCCGATCATTCAACGGGGTCACAGATACGCAGTATTTT
V gene: TRBV27; D gene: TRBD1; clone size: -; J gene: TRBJ1-4; CDR3 protein: CASSLQGVSEKLFF; CDR3 DNA: TGTGCCAGCAGTTTGCAGGGGGTTAGCGAAAAACTGTTTTTT
V gene: TRBV4-1; D gene: TRBD2; clone size: -; J gene: TRBJ2-7; CDR3 protein: CASSHELAGATYEQYF; CDR3 DNA: TGCGCCAGCAGCCATGAACTAGCGGGGGCTACCTACGAGCAGTACTTC
V gene: TRBV19; D gene: -; clone size: -; J gene: TRBJ1-1; CDR3 protein: CGQAILNTEAFF; CDR3 DNA: TGTGGACAGGCTATACTGAACACTGAAGCTTTCTTT
V gene: TRBV6-6; D gene: -; clone size: -; J gene: TRBJ2-4; CDR3 protein: CASSQPDSKNIQYF; CDR3 DNA: TGTGCCAGCAGCCAACCGGACAGCAAAAACATTCAGTACTTC
V gene: TRBV5-1; D gene: -; clone size: -; J gene: TRBJ1-3; CDR3 protein: CASSLGSSSGNTIYF; CDR3 DNA: TGCGCCAGCAGCTTAGGGAGTTCGAGTGGAAACACCATATATTTT
V gene: TRBV19; D gene: TRBD1; clone size: -; J gene: TRBJ2-7; CDR3 protein: CASSRDRDTYEQYF; CDR3 DNA: TGTGCCAGTAGCCGGGACAGGGACACCTACGAGCAGTACTTC
V gene: TRBV4-3; D gene: TRBD1; clone size: -; J gene: TRBJ1-2; CDR3 protein: CASSQVQGDGGYTF; CDR3 DNA: TGCGCCAGCAGCCAAGTACAGGGGGATGGGGGCTACACCTTC
V gene: TRBV15; D gene: -; clone size: -; J gene: TRBJ2-5; CDR3 protein: CATSRPKGTGQETQYF; CDR3 DNA: TGTGCCACCAGCAGGCCTAAGGGAACAGGCCAAGAGACCCAGTACTTC
V gene: TRBV7-9; D gene: TRBD1; clone size: -; J gene: TRBJ1-5; CDR3 protein: CASSLVSAGGGSSNQPQHF; CDR3 DNA: TGTGCCAGCAGCTTAGTTTCGGCAGGGGGAGGAAGTAGCAATCAGCCCCAGCATTTT
V gene: TRBV7-2; D gene: -; clone size: -; J gene: TRBJ2-2; CDR3 protein: CASSLIRQNTGELFF; CDR3 DNA: TGTGCCAGCAGCTTAATACGACAGAACACCGGGGAGCTGTTTTTT
V gene: TRBV4-3; D gene: -; clone size: -; J gene: TRBJ1-1; CDR3 protein: CASSQDNVEGGLGVGTEAFF; CDR3 DNA: TGCGCCAGCAGCCAAGATAACGTAGAGGGCGGACTAGGGGTCGGCACTGAAGCTTTCTTT
V gene: TRBV6-1; D gene: -; clone size: -; J gene: TRBJ1-2; CDR3 protein: CASSESQGYGYTF; CDR3 DNA: TGTGCCAGCAGTGAATCGCAGGGCTATGGCTACACCTTC
V gene: TRBV10-3; D gene: TRBD1; clone size: -; J gene: TRBJ2-7; CDR3 protein: CAIKGQGNYEQYF; CDR3 DNA: TGTGCCATCAAGGGACAGGGGAACTACGAGCAGTACTTC
V gene: TRBV19; D gene: TRBD1; clone size: -; J gene: TRBJ1-5; CDR3 protein: CASSQTGGRNQPQHF; CDR3 DNA: TGTGCCAGTTCCCAGACAGGGGGCCGCAATCAGCCCCAGCATTTT
V gene: TRBV6-1; D gene: -; clone size: -; J gene: TRBJ1-1; CDR3 protein: CASIKSYRETEAFF; CDR3 DNA: TGTGCCAGCATAAAATCCTACAGGGAAACTGAAGCTTTCTTT
V gene: TRBV5-6; D gene: -; clone size: -; J gene: TRBJ1-1; CDR3 protein: CASSSLAGEGTEAFF; CDR3 DNA: TGTGCCAGCAGCTCTTTAGCGGGAGAGGGCACTGAAGCTTTCTTT
V gene: TRBV21-1; D gene: -; clone size: -; J gene: TRBJ1-1; CDR3 protein: CASSTGWQPTNTEAFF; CDR3 DNA: TGTGCCAGCAGCACAGGCTGGCAGCCAACAAACACTGAAGCTTTCTTT
V gene: TRBV2; D gene: -; clone size: -; J gene: TRBJ2-3; CDR3 protein: CASKERLRTDTQYF; CDR3 DNA: TGTGCCAGCAAAGAAAGACTCCGCACAGATACGCAGTATTTT
V gene: TRBV13; D gene: TRBD2; clone size: -; J gene: TRBJ2-1; CDR3 protein: CASSTIGREQFF; CDR3 DNA: TGTGCCAGCAGTACGATCGGGAGGGAGCAGTTCTTC
V gene: TRBV5-5; D gene: -; clone size: -; J gene: TRBJ1-1; CDR3 protein: CASSPPLAGRRTEAFF; CDR3 DNA: TGTGCCAGCAGCCCCCCCTTGGCGGGGCGGAGGACTGAAGCTTTCTTT
V gene: TRBV23-1; D gene: TRBD1; clone size: -; J gene: TRBJ2-5; CDR3 protein: CASSQITGGAGETQYF; CDR3 DNA: TGCGCCAGCAGTCAAATAACAGGGGGCGCGGGAGAGACCCAGTACTTC
V gene: TRBV6-1; D gene: TRBD1; clone size: -; J gene: TRBJ1-1; CDR3 protein: CATTGQLNTEAFF; CDR3 DNA: TGTGCCACCACGGGACAGCTGAACACTGAAGCTTTCTTT
V gene: TRBV7-9; D gene: TRBD1; clone size: -; J gene: TRBJ2-2; CDR3 protein: CASSFPGGDTGELFF; CDR3 DNA: TGTGCCAGCAGCTTTCCAGGGGGCGATACCGGGGAGCTGTTTTTT
V gene: TRBV19; D gene: TRBD1; clone size: -; J gene: TRBJ1-1; CDR3 protein: CASSDRGNIEAFF; CDR3 DNA: TGTGCCAGTAGCGACAGGGGGAACATTGAAGCTTTCTTT
V gene: TRBV7-3; D gene: -; clone size: -; J gene: TRBJ2-3; CDR3 protein: CASSLNSKGGPEDTQYF; CDR3 DNA: TGTGCCAGCAGCTTAAATTCCAAGGGGGGGCCAGAGGATACGCAGTATTTT
V gene: TRBV5-1; D gene: -; clone size: -; J gene: TRBJ2-2; CDR3 protein: CASRTGTTNTGELFF; CDR3 DNA: TGCGCCAGCAGGACCGGGACAACGAACACCGGGGAGCTGTTTTTT
V gene: TRBV4-2; D gene: TRBD2; clone size: few; J gene: TRBJ2-5; CDR3 protein: CASSQDLASGAETQYF; CDR3 DNA: TGTGCCAGCAGCCAAGATCTGGCTAGCGGGGCAGAGACCCAGTACTTC
V gene: TRBV5-4; D gene: -; clone size: -; J gene: TRBJ2-7; CDR3 protein: CASSLTGSYEQYF; CDR3 DNA: TGTGCCAGCAGCTTGACAGGGAGCTACGAGCAGTACTTC
V gene: TRBV28; D gene: TRBD1; clone size: few; J gene: TRBJ2-7; CDR3 protein: CASSTGTGSYEQYF; CDR3 DNA: TGTGCCAGCAGTACCGGGACAGGGTCCTACGAGCAGTACTTC
V gene: TRBV7-2; D gene: -; clone size: -; J gene: TRBJ1-5; CDR3 protein: CASSFREDQPQHF; CDR3 DNA: TGTGCCAGCAGCTTCAGGGAGGATCAGCCCCAGCATTTT
V gene: TRBV7-9; D gene: TRBD2; clone size: -; J gene: TRBJ2-1; CDR3 protein: CASNLLAGAVNEQFF; CDR3 DNA: TGTGCCAGCAATTTGCTAGCGGGGGCAGTCAATGAGCAGTTCTTC
V gene: TRBV5-4; D gene: TRBD1; clone size: -; J gene: TRBJ2-7; CDR3 protein: CATNPLGQGKSYEQYF; CDR3 DNA: TGTGCCACGAACCCTCTGGGACAGGGGAAATCTTACGAGCAGTACTTC
V gene: TRBV9; D gene: -; clone size: -; J gene: TRBJ2-2; CDR3 protein: CASSVATGYTGELFF; CDR3 DNA: TGTGCCAGCAGCGTAGCAACGGGATACACCGGGGAGCTGTTTTTT